This T cell receptor beta chain emerged from a study of radiation and T cells in renal cell carcinoma. Across the study: Nephrectomy followed 15 Gy stereotactic body radiation by 4 weeks. Study-level findings and limits: In blood, top tumor clones expanded by 2 weeks, shrinking by 4.

Of note for this clone: As yet, its antigen is unknown.

Time point of the sample: baseline pretreatment blood. Noted treatment: 15 Gy SBRT to primary tumor, nephrectomy 4 weeks later. Germline loops: CDR1 SGHRS, CDR2 YFSETQ. With V trimmed by 2 bases and J by 4 bases, 8 bases remained unmatched. This CDR3 is built from 15 residues. Produced via immunoSEQ multiplex PCR; TCRdb's table is partial and in-frame only. The profile shows about 91,000 clones, 65% to 85% of them singletons. The receptor was isolated from a man between 60 and 70 years old with renal cell carcinoma. The gene calls are TRBV5-1 and TRBJ2-7; 8 bases align to TRBD2. This sample comprised blood, obtained from a patient whose treatment included radiotherapy and nephrectomy. CDR3 DNA sequence: TGCGCCAGCAGCTTTACTAGCGGAAGGCTATACGAGCAGTACTTC. It specifies CASSFTSGRLYEQYF. Full variable domain (rest looked up from reference TRBV5-1 and TRBJ2-7): KAGVTQTPRYLIKTRGQQVTLSCSPISGHRSVSWYQQTPGQGLQFLFEYFSETQRNKGNFPGRFSGRQFSNSRSEMNVSTLELGDSALYLCASSFTSGRLYEQYFGPGTRLTVT.